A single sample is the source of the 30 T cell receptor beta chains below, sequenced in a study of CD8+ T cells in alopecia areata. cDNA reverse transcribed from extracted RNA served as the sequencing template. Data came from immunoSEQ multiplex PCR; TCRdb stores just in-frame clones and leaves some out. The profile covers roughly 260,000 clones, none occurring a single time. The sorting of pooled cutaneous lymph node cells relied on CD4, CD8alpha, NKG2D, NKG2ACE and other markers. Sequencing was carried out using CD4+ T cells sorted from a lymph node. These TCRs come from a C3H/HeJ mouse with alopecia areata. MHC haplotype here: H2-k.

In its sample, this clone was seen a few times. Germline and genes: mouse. The sequenced CDR3 bases are TGTGCCAGCAGTGATGCATGGGAC. As protein: CASSDAWD. The complete CDR3 protein is CASSDAWDTQYF. V and J are TRBV13-1 and TRBJ2-5, with D hard to call. Sequencing ends 4 residues short of the CDR3 end; the germline J gene provides the rest. CDR3 length: 12 amino acids. Germline V gives CDR1 NSHNY, CDR2 SYGAGN.

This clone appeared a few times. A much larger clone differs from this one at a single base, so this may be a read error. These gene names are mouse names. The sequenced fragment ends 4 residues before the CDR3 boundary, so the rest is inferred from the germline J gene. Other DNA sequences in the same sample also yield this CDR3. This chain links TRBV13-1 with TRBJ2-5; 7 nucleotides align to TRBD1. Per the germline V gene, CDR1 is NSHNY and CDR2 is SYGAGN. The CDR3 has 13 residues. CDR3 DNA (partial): TGTGCCAGCAGTGGGACAGGAGAAGAC. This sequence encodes CASSGTGED. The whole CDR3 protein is CASSGTGEDTQYF.

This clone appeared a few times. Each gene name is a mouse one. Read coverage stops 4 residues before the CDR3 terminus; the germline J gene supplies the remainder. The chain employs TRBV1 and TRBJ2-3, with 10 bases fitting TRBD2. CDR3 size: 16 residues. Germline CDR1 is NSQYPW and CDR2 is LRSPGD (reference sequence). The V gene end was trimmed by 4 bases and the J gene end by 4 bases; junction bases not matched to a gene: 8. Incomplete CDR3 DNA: TGCACCTGCAGTGGGGTCTGGGGGGGCGAGACAGAA. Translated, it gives CTCSGVWGGETE. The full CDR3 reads CTCSGVWGGETETLYF.

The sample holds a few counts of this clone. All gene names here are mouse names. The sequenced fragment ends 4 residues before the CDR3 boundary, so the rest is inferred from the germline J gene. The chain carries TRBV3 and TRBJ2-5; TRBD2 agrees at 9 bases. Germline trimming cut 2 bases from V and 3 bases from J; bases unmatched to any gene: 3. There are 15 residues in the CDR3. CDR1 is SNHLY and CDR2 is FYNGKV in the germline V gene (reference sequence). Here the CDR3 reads CASSLPGGDQDTQYF. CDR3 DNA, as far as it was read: TGTGCCAGCAGCTTACCTGGGGGGGATCAAGAC.

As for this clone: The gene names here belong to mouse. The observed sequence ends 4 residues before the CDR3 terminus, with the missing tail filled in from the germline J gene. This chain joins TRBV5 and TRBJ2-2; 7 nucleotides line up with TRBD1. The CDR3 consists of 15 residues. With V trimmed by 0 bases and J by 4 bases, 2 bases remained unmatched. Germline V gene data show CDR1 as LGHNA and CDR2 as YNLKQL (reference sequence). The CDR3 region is CASSQEAGGTGQLYF. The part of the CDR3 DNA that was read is TGTGCCAGCAGCCAAGAAGCAGGGGGCACCGGG.

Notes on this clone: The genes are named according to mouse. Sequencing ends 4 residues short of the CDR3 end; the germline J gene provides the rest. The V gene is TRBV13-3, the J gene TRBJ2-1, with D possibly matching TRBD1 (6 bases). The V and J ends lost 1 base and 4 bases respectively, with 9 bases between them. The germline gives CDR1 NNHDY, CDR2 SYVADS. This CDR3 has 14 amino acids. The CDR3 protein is CASSDLDRYAEQFF. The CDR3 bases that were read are TGTGCCAGCAGTGATTTGGACAGATATGCT.

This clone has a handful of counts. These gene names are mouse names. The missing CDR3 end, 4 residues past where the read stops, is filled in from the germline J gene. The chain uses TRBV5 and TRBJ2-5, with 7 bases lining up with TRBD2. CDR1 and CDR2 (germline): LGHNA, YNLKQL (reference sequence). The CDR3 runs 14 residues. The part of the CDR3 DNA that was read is TGTGCCAGCAGCCCCCTGGGGGTCTCAGAC. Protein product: CASSPLGVSD. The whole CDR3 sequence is CASSPLGVSDTQYF.

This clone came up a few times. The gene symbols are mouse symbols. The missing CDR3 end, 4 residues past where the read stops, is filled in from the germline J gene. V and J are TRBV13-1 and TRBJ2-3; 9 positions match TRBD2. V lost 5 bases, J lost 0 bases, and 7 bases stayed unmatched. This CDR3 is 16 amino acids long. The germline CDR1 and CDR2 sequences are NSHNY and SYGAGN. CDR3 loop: CASREGLGSSAETLYF. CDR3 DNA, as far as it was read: TGTGCCAGCAGGGAAGGACTGGGGTCTAGTGCAGAA.

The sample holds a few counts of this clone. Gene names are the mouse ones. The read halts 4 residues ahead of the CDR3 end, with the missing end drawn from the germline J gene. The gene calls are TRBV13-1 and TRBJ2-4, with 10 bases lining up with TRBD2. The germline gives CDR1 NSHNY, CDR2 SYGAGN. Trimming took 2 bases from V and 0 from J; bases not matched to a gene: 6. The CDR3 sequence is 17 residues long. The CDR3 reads CASSDPGLGFSQNTLYF. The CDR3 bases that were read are TGTGCCAGCAGTGACCCGGGACTGGGGTTCAGTCAAAAC.

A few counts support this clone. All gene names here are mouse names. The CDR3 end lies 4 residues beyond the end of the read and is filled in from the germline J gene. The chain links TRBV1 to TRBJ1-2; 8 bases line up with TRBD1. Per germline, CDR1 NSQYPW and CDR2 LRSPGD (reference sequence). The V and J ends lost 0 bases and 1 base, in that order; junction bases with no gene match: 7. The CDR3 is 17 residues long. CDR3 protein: CTCSAEITGGVNSDYTF. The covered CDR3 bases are TGCACCTGCAGTGCAGAAATCACAGGGGGAGTAAACTCC.

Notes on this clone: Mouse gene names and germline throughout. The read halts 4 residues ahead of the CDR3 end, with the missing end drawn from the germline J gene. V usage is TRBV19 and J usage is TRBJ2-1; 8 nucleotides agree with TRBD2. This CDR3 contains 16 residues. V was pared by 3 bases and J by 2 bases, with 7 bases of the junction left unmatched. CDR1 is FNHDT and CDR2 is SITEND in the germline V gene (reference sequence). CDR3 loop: CASSTPFWGDYAEQFF. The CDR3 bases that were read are TGTGCCAGCAGTACGCCCTTCTGGGGGGACTATGCT. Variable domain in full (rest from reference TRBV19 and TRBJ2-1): GGIITQTPKFLIGQEGQKLTLKCQQNFNHDTMYWYRQDSGKGLRLIYYSITENDLQKGDLSEGYDASREKKSSFSLTVTSAQKNEMAVFLCASSTPFWGDYAEQFFGPGTRLTVL.

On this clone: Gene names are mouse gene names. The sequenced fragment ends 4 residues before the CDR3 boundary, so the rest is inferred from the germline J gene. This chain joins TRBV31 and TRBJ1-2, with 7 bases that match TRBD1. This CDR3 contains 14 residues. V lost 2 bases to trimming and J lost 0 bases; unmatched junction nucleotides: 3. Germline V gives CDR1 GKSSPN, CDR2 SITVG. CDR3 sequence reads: CAWSKGAANSDYTF. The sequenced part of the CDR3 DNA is TGTGCCTGGAGTAAGGGGGCAGCAAACTCC.

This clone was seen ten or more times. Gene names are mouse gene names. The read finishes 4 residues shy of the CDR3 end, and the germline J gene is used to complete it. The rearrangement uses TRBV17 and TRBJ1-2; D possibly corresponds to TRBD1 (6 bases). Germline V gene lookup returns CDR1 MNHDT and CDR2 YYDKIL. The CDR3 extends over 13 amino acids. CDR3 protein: CASSRGTALDYTF. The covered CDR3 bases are TGTGCTAGCAGTAGAGGGACAGCCCTC.

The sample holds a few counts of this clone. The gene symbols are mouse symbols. The sequenced part of the CDR3 DNA is TGTGCCAGCAGTGAACTGGGGGGGCGCATCTATGCT. Its translation: CASSELGGRIYA. The complete CDR3 reads CASSELGGRIYAEQFF. The chain couples TRBV13-1 to TRBJ2-1, with 11 bases fitting TRBD2. The sequenced fragment ends 4 residues before the CDR3 boundary, so the rest is inferred from the germline J gene. The CDR3 is 16 residues long. Germline V CDR1 and CDR2: NSHNY, SYGAGN. V lost 2 bases and J lost 3; bases outside the gene matches: 4.

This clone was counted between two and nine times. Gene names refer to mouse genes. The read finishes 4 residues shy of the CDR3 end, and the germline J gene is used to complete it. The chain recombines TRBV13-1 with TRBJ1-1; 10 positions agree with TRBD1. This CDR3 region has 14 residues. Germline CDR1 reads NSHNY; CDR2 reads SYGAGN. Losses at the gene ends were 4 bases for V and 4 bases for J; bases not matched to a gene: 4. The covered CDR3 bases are TGTGCCAGCAGTCCGGACAGGGGGGGCACA. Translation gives CASSPDRGGT. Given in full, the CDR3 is CASSPDRGGTEVFF.

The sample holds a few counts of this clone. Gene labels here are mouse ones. This CDR3 reads CASRTGRDTQYF. CDR3 DNA (partial): TGTGCTAGCAGGACAGGGAGGGAC. V is TRBV29 and J is TRBJ2-5; 7 bases map to TRBD1. The read terminates 4 residues before the CDR3 end, so the remaining end is supplied by the germline J gene. Germline lookup yields CDR1 MSHET and CDR2 SYDVDS. The CDR3 spans 12 residues.

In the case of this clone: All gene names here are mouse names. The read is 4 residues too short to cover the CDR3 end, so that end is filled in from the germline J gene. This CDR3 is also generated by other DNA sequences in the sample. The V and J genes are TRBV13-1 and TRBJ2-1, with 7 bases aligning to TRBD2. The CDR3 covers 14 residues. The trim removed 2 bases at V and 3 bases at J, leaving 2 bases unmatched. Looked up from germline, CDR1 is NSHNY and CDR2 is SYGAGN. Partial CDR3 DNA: TGTGCCAGCAGTGAGCTGGGGGTCTATGCT. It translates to CASSELGVYA. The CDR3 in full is CASSELGVYAEQFF.

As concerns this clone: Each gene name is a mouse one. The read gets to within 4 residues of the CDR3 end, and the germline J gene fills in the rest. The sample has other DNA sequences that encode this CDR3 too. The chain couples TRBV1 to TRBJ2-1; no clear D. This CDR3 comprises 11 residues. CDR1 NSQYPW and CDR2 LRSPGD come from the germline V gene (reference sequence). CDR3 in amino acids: CTCSAKAEQFF. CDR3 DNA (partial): TGCACCTGCAGTGCAAAGGCT.

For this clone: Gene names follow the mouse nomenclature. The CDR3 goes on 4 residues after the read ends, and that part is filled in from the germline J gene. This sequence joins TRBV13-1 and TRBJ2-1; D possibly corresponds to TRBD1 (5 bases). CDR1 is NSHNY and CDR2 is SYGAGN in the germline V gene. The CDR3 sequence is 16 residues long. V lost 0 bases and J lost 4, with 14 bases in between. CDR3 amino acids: CASSDALKGRYAEQFF. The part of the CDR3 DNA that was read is TGTGCCAGCAGTGATGCCCTCAAGGGGAGGTATGCT.

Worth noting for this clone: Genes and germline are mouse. The CDR3: CASTGNNSPLYF. The DNA read from the CDR3 is TGTGCCAGCACAGGGAATAATTCGCCC. The genes are TRBV19 and TRBJ1-6; D may be TRBD1 (5 bases). The read terminates 3 residues ahead of where the CDR3 ends, so the germline J gene completes it. TRBJ1-6 is given ORF status, its function remaining uncertain. Trimming left V 6 bases short and J 5 bases short, with 6 bases between. CDR3 size: 12 residues. CDR1 is FNHDT, CDR2 SITEND, per germline (reference sequence).

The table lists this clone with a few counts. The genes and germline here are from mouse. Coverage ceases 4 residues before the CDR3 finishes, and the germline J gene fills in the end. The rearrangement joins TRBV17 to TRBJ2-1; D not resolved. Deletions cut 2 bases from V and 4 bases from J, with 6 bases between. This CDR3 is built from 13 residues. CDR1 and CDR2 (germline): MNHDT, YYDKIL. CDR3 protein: CASSRNKYAEQFF. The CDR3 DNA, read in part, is TGTGCTAGCAGTAGAAACAAGTATGCT.

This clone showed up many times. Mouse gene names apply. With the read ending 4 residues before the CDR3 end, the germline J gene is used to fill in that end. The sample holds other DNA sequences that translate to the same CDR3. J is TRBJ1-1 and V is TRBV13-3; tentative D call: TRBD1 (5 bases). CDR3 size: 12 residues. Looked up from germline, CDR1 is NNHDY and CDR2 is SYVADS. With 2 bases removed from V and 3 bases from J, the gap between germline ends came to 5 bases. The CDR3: CASSDRDTEVFF. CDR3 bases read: TGTGCCAGCAGTGACAGGGACACA.

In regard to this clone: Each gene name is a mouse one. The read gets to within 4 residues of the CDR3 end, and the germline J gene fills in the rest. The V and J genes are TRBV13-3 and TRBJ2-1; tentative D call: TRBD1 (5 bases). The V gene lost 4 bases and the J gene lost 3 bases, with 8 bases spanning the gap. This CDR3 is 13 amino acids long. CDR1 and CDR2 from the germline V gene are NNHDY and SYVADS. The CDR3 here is CASSPDTYAEQFF. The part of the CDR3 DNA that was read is TGTGCCAGCAGTCCGGACACCTATGCT.

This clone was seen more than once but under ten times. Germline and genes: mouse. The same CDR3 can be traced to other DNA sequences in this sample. The CDR3 reads CAWSLTANSDYTF. The part of the CDR3 DNA that was read is TGTGCCTGGAGTCTCACAGCAAACTCC. V usage is TRBV31 and J usage is TRBJ1-2; no clear D gene. The read halts 4 residues ahead of the CDR3 end, with the missing end drawn from the germline J gene. This CDR3 spans 13 amino acids. The germline V gene has CDR1 GKSSPN and CDR2 SITVG. Trimming removed 0 bases at V and 0 bases at J, with 5 bases between.

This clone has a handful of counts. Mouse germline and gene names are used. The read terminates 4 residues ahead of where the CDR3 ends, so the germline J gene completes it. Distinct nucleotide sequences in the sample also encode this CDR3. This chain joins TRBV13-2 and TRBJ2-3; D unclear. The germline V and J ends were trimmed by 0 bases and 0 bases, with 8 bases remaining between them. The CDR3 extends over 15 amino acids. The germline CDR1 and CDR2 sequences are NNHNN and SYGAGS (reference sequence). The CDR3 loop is CASGDARSSAETLYF. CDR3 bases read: TGTGCCAGCGGTGATGCCAGGTCGAGTGCAGAA.

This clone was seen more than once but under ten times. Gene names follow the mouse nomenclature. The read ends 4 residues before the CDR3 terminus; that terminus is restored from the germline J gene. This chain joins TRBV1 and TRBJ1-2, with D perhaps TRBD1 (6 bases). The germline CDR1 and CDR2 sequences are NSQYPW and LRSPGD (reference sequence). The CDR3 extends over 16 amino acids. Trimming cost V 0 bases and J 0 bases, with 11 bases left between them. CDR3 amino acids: CTCSADNGTTNSDYTF. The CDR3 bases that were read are TGCACCTGCAGTGCAGATAACGGGACAACAAACTCC.

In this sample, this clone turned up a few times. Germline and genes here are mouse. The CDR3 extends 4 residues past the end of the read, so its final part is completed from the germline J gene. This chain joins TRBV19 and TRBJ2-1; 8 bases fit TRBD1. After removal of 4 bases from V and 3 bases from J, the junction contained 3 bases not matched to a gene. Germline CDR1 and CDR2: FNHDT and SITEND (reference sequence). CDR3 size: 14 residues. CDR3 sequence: CASSGGQVYAEQFF. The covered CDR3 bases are TGTGCCAGCAGTGGGGGACAGGTCTATGCT.

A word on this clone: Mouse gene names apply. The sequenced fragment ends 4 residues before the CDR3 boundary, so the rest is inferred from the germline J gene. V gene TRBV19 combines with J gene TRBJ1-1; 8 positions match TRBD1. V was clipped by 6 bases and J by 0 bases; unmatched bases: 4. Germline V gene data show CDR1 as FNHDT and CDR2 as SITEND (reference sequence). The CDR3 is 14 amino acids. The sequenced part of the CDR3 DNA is TGTGCCAGCAAGACAGGGGTTGCAAACACA. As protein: CASKTGVANT. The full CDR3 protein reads CASKTGVANTEVFF. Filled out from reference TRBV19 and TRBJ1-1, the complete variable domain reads GGIITQTPKFLIGQEGQKLTLKCQQNFNHDTMYWYRQDSGKGLRLIYYSITENDLQKGDLSEGYDASREKKSSFSLTVTSAQKNEMAVFLCASKTGVANTEVFFGKGTRLTVV.

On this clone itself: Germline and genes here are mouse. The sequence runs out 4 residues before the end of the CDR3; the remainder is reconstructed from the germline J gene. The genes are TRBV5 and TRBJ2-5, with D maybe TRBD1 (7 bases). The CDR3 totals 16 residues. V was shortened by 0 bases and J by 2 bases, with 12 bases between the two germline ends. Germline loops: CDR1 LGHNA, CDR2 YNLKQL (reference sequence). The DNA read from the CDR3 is TGTGCCAGCAGCCAAGAAGGAGGGGGCTCCCAAGAC. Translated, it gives CASSQEGGGSQD. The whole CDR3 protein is CASSQEGGGSQDTQYF.

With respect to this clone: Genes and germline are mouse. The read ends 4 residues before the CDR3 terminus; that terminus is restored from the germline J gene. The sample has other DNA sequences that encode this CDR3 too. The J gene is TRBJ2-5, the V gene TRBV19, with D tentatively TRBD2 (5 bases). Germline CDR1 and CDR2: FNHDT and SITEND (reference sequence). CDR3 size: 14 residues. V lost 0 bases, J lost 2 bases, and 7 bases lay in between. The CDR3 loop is CASSIVGVQDTQYF. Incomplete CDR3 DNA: TGTGCCAGCAGTATAGTTGGGGTCCAAGAC.